Listed here are 7 T cell receptor beta chains from one sample, sequenced in a study of shared clonotypes between healthy human individuals. The repertoire was sequenced with immunoSEQ multiplex PCR; TCRdb's copy has only in-frame clones and lacks some. The data hold about 1.1 million clones, with 77% observed a single time. Sequencing used memory CD4+ T cells from PBMCs. Subset reported: CD45RA-negative fraction. The receptor source for this set is a man younger than 30 in good health. Some clones in this sample may be carry-over from other donors' samples.

The chain has TRBV27 and TRBJ1-6, with 9 bases aligning to TRBD1. CDR1 MNHEY and CDR2 SMNVEV come from the germline V gene (reference sequence). The V gene end was trimmed by 3 bases and the J gene end by 9 bases; junction bases not matched to a gene: 6. The CDR3 contains 15 residues. The CDR3 region is CASSFGQGSGSPLHF. The DNA for the CDR3 is TGTGCCAGCAGTTTTGGACAGGGGAGCGGTTCACCCCTCCACTTT.

This chain connects TRBV11-3 to TRBJ1-2; TRBD1 is a possible D gene (6 bases). The CDR3 is made up of 16 amino acids. CDR1 SGHNT and CDR2 YENEEA come from the germline V gene. Deletions cut 3 bases from V and 2 bases from J, with 16 bases between. CDR3 sequence reads: CASSLGGLTENYGYTF. CDR3 DNA sequence: TGTGCCAGCAGCTTGGGGGGGCTGACAGAGAACTATGGCTACACCTTC.

V usage is TRBV5-1 and J usage is TRBJ1-2; 8 nucleotides line up with TRBD1. CDR1 is SGHRS, CDR2 YFSETQ, per germline. This CDR3 spans 13 amino acids. V lost 4 bases to trimming and J lost 8 bases; unmatched junction nucleotides: 7. CDR3 sequence reads: CASSNQGAGGYTF. The CDR3 nucleotides are TGCGCCAGCAGCAACCAGGGGGCGGGAGGCTACACCTTC. Looking up the rest from reference TRBV5-1 and TRBJ1-2 gives the full variable domain: KAGVTQTPRYLIKTRGQQVTLSCSPISGHRSVSWYQQTPGQGLQFLFEYFSETQRNKGNFPGRFSGRQFSNSRSEMNVSTLELGDSALYLCASSNQGAGGYTFGSGTRLTVV.

This clone was recorded only once. The rearrangement joins TRBV28 to TRBJ2-7; D may be TRBD2 (7 bases). The CDR3 has 18 amino acids. Germline assignment: CDR1 MDHEN and CDR2 SYDVKM. With 5 bases removed from V and 3 bases from J, the gap between germline ends came to 26 bases. This CDR3 reads CASSGGGSRGLKSYEQYF. The CDR3 DNA is TGTGCCAGCAGTGGGGGGGGCAGTCGAGGCCTTAAAAGCTACGAGCAGTACTTC.

The chain couples TRBV28 to TRBJ1-1; possibly TRBD1 for D (6 bases). The CDR3 contains 15 residues. V was cut by 6 bases and J by 3 bases, with 17 bases left in between. Germline CDR1 reads MDHEN; CDR2 reads SYDVKM. CDR3 region: CASRTPGGPYTEAFF. The DNA for the CDR3 is TGTGCCAGCAGAACCCCGGGGGGCCCGTACACTGAAGCTTTCTTT.

The genes are TRBV2 and TRBJ2-3; D is ambiguous. V lost 9 bases and J lost 2, with 18 bases in between. The germline CDR1 and CDR2 sequences are SNHLY and FYNNEI. CDR3 size: 15 residues. Here the CDR3 reads CASKTHSTYTDTQYF. The CDR3 DNA follows: TGTGCCAGTAAAACACACTCCACCTACACAGATACGCAGTATTTT.

The chain couples TRBV7-8 to TRBJ2-1; TRBD1 is a possible D gene (6 bases). Looked up from germline, CDR1 is SGHVS and CDR2 is FQNEAQ. The CDR3 has 18 residues. V lost 4 bases and J 5 bases, leaving 24 bases between the germline ends. CDR3 sequence: CASSSSGRELEGDNEQFF. The CDR3 DNA reads as TGTGCCAGCAGCTCCTCCGGCCGAGAACTAGAGGGGGACAATGAGCAGTTCTTC.